Presented here are 28 T cell receptor beta chains from one specimen sequenced in a study of beta chain features in type 1 diabetes. Expressed TCRB transcripts were sequenced, since all the RNA that had been isolated was reverse transcribed. The repertoire was sequenced with immunoSEQ multiplex PCR; TCRdb's copy has only in-frame clones and lacks some. Altogether under 200,000 clones are present, about 8.1% being singletons, with the ten largest covering 0.65%. The specimen sequenced was central memory CD4+ T cells from blood. Source of these receptors: a man in his late teens or twenties in good health.

V and J are TRBV7-8 and TRBJ2-4; a possible D gene is TRBD1 (6 bases). Per the germline V gene, CDR1 is SGHVS and CDR2 is FQNEAQ. The CDR3 totals 17 residues. Trimming left V 0 bases short and J 6 bases short, with 18 bases between. The CDR3: CASSLALGQGQGNIQYF. The CDR3 coding sequence is TGTGCCAGCAGCTTAGCCCTTGGGCAGGGGCAAGGAAACATTCAGTACTTC. Looking up the rest from reference TRBV7-8 and TRBJ2-4 gives the full variable domain: GAGVSQSPRYKVAKRGQDVALRCDPISGHVSLFWYQQALGQGPEFLTYFQNEAQLDKSGLPSDRFFAERPEGSVSTLKIQRTQQEDSAVYLCASSLALGQGQGNIQYFGAGTRLSVL.

This sequence joins TRBV27 and TRBJ1-1; D possibly corresponds to TRBD1 (6 bases). The CDR3 length is 14 residues. Trimming pared 4 bases from V and 1 base from J, leaving 10 bases between. Germline CDR1 is MNHEY and CDR2 is SMNVEV (reference sequence). The CDR3 nucleotides are TGTGCCAGCAGTTACAGGGCTTCGAACACTGAAGCTTTCTTT. Its protein product is CASSYRASNTEAFF.

Only a few counts were recorded for this clone. CDR3 nucleotides: TGTGCCAGCAGCTCCCGAGGGGGCCAGCCCCAGCATTTT. It translates to CASSSRGGQPQHF. V and J are TRBV7-9 and TRBJ1-5, with 7 positions matching TRBD1. The CDR3 covers 13 residues. Losses at the gene ends were 4 bases for V and 7 bases for J; bases not matched to a gene: 4. Germline V gene data show CDR1 as SEHNR and CDR2 as FQNEAQ (reference sequence).

This clone came up many times. J is TRBJ1-2 and V is TRBV7-2, with D uncertain. CDR3 length: 13 residues. Germline loops: CDR1 SGHTA, CDR2 FQGNSA. Trimming removed 0 bases at V and 6 bases at J, with 8 bases between. CDR3 residues: CASSLAIPDGYTF. The CDR3, as DNA: TGTGCCAGCAGCTTAGCGATCCCGGATGGCTACACCTTC.

This clone was observed at least ten times. The V call is TRBV7-2, the J call TRBJ2-5, with 7 bases that match TRBD2. The CDR3 extends over 12 amino acids. V dropped 5 bases and J dropped 7; count of bases not matched to a gene: 4. Per the germline V gene, CDR1 is SGHTA and CDR2 is FQGNSA. The CDR3 here is CASSIGEGTQYF. The CDR3 bases are TGTGCCAGCAGCATAGGGGAGGGGACCCAGTACTTC.

The chain recombines TRBV7-2 with TRBJ1-5; the match to TRBD1 covers 11 bases. V dropped 4 bases and J dropped 0; count of bases not matched to a gene: 8. CDR3 length: 18 residues. CDR1 and CDR2 (germline): SGHTA, FQGNSA. The CDR3 spells CASSSGQGGPYSNQPQHF. The CDR3 nucleotides read TGTGCCAGCAGCTCGGGACAGGGGGGCCCTTATAGCAATCAGCCCCAGCATTTT.

This sequence joins TRBV6-5 and TRBJ2-6; 7 bases match TRBD1. Trimming cost V 7 bases and J 0 bases; bases outside gene matches: 3. Looked up from germline, CDR1 is MNHEY and CDR2 is SVGAGI. The CDR3 contains 15 residues. CDR3 DNA sequence: TGTGCCAGCATGGACAGGAACTCTGGGGCCAACGTCCTGACTTTC. It translates to CASMDRNSGANVLTF.

This clone showed up many times. The chain links TRBV15 to TRBJ2-1; 12 bases are shared with TRBD1. Looked up from germline, CDR1 is LNHNV and CDR2 is YYDKDF (reference sequence). Trimming cost V 6 bases and J 6 bases; bases outside gene matches: 9. This CDR3 spans 16 amino acids. CDR3 sequence reads: CATRAQGQGAGNEQFF. The CDR3 nucleotides are TGTGCCACCAGGGCACAGGGACAGGGGGCCGGCAATGAGCAGTTCTTC.

This clone turned up a few times. The CDR3 DNA is TGTGCCAGCAGCCAAGGCGGGACTAGCAGCTACGAGCAGTACTTC. Protein product: CASSQGGTSSYEQYF. J is TRBJ2-7 and V is TRBV4-2; 9 bases are a match to TRBD2. This CDR3 is built from 15 residues. CDR1 LGHNA and CDR2 YNFKEQ come from the germline V gene. Trimming removed 1 base from V and 3 bases from J; junction bases left unmatched: 4.

This clone appeared many times. The chain couples TRBV29-1 to TRBJ2-5; a weak D match, TRBD1 (6 bases). Germline V CDR1 and CDR2: SQVTM, ANQGSEA. V was trimmed by 6 bases and J by 2 bases, leaving 10 bases between them. The CDR3 contains 12 residues. The CDR3 reads CSVGQIQETQYF. In DNA form, the CDR3 reads TGCAGCGTCGGACAGATTCAAGAGACCCAGTACTTC.

V usage is TRBV10-3 and J usage is TRBJ1-5, with 10 bases lining up with TRBD1. CDR1 is ENHRY and CDR2 is SYGVKD in the germline V gene. The trim removed 2 bases at V and 7 bases at J, leaving 2 bases unmatched. The CDR3 contains 14 residues. The CDR3 DNA is TGTGCCATCAGTGAGAGGACAGGGGGACAGCCCCAGCATTTT. It specifies CAISERTGGQPQHF.

The genes are TRBV7-9 and TRBJ2-7; D might be TRBD2 (6 bases). This CDR3 is 14 amino acids long. The germline CDR1 and CDR2 sequences are SEHNR and FQNEAQ (reference sequence). V gave up 6 bases and J gave up 0 bases, with 12 bases separating them. CDR3 amino acids: CASSGGAFSYEQYF. In DNA, the CDR3 is TGTGCCAGCAGTGGCGGGGCATTCTCCTACGAGCAGTACTTC.

This clone has a handful of counts. This sequence joins TRBV6-5 and TRBJ1-5; 9 bases match TRBD1. CDR1 and CDR2 from the germline V gene are MNHEY and SVGAGI. V trimming: 6 bases; J trimming: 6 bases; junction bases outside the gene matches: 6. CDR3 length equals 14 residues. For the CDR3, the DNA is TGTGCCAGCAGCCGGGGACAGGGAGGTCAGCCCCAGCATTTT. Residues: CASSRGQGGQPQHF.

This clone was observed a few times. The gene calls are TRBV4-2 and TRBJ1-2, with D uncertain. The CDR3 spans 15 residues. Germline CDR1 and CDR2: LGHNA and YNFKEQ. The germline V and J ends were trimmed by 0 bases and 0 bases, with 8 bases remaining between them. CDR3 in DNA: TGTGCCAGCAGCCAAGAGGGCAGAACTAACTATGGCTACACCTTC. It yields the protein CASSQEGRTNYGYTF.

This clone was detected a few times. This chain joins TRBV4-3 and TRBJ1-2, with D possibly matching TRBD1 (6 bases). CDR1 and CDR2 (germline): LGHNA, YSLEER. CDR3 length: 15 amino acids. Trimming took 3 bases from V and 6 from J, leaving 17 bases between them. The CDR3 DNA follows: TGCGCCAGCAGCCATAACGACCGACAGGTCCATGGCTACACCTTC. This gives the protein CASSHNDRQVHGYTF.

V is TRBV9 and J is TRBJ2-3; no reliable D call. The CDR3 runs to 14 residues. Trimming removed 6 bases at V and 2 bases at J, with 13 bases between. Germline values: CDR1 SGDLS, CDR2 YYNGEE. The chain's CDR3 is CASKLLENTDTQYF. The CDR3 region has the DNA TGTGCCAGCAAGTTACTGGAGAACACAGATACGCAGTATTTT.

This clone has a handful of counts. The J gene is TRBJ2-7, the V gene TRBV18; 7 positions match TRBD1. In germline, CDR1 is KGHSH, CDR2 LQKENI. V shed 2 bases and J 2 bases; nucleotides not matched to a gene: 15. CDR3 length equals 18 residues. The CDR3 bases are TGTGCCAGCTCACCAGCCCTCAGGGGGTGGGACCGGACCTACGAGCAGTACTTC. This translates into CASSPALRGWDRTYEQYF.

The V and J genes are TRBV9 and TRBJ2-6; 9 positions agree with TRBD1. CDR3 size: 21 residues. CDR1 is SGDLS, CDR2 YYNGEE, per germline. The V gene end was trimmed by 4 bases and the J gene end by 0 bases; junction bases not matched to a gene: 17. The CDR3, as DNA: TGTGCCAGCAGCACCACCGCCCATCCGGGACAGGGATTCTCTGGGGCCAACGTCCTGACTTTC. The encoded protein is CASSTTAHPGQGFSGANVLTF.

The V gene is TRBV5-1, the J gene TRBJ2-1, with 7 positions matching TRBD2. V dropped 4 bases and J dropped 7; count of bases not matched to a gene: 11. CDR1 is SGHRS and CDR2 is YFSETQ in the germline V gene. The CDR3 sequence is 15 residues long. Here the CDR3 reads CASSGLGQGGNEQFF. CDR3 in DNA: TGCGCCAGCAGCGGATTGGGGCAGGGAGGGAATGAGCAGTTCTTC.

This clone was seen more than once but under ten times. The chain links TRBV7-9 to TRBJ2-1; D is ambiguous. The germline V gene has CDR1 SEHNR and CDR2 FQNEAQ (reference sequence). V was trimmed by 0 bases and J by 15 bases, leaving 12 bases between them. The CDR3 runs 12 residues. In DNA, the CDR3 is TGTGCCAGCAGCTTAGCTGCCTCCCCGGGGTTCTTC. Translated: CASSLAASPGFF. The full variable domain, rest sourced from reference TRBV7-9 and TRBJ2-1, is DTGVSQNPRHKITKRGQNVTFRCDPISEHNRLYWYRQTLGQGPEFLTYFQNEAQLEKSRLLSDRFSAERPKGSFSTLEIQRTEQGDSAMYLCASSLAASPGFFGPGTRLTVL.

This clone has only a few counts. The chain recombines TRBV5-1 with TRBJ2-3; weak D call: TRBD2 (6 bases). This CDR3 has 16 residues. V lost 5 bases, J lost 1 base, and 17 bases lay in between. From germline, CDR1 is SGHRS and CDR2 YFSETQ. The CDR3 loop is CASSYNRDFRTDTQYF. In DNA, the CDR3 is TGCGCCAGCAGTTACAACCGGGACTTTCGCACAGATACGCAGTATTTT.

The V and J genes are TRBV6-1 and TRBJ1-1; D not certain. Germline assignment: CDR1 MNHNS and CDR2 SASEGT. V was shortened by 2 bases and J by 7 bases, with 5 bases between the two germline ends. The CDR3 has 11 amino acids. The CDR3 loop is CASSENLEAFF. The CDR3 nucleotides are TGTGCCAGCAGTGAAAATCTTGAAGCTTTCTTT.

This clone turned up a few times. The V call is TRBV4-3, the J call TRBJ1-2; TRBD1 agrees at 10 bases. After removal of 3 bases from V and 4 bases from J, the junction contained 5 bases not matched to a gene. The CDR3 runs to 15 residues. In germline, CDR1 is LGHNA, CDR2 YSLEER. CDR3: CASSQAGTGVYGYTF. The CDR3 DNA is TGCGCCAGCAGCCAGGCCGGGACAGGGGTCTATGGCTACACCTTC.

The chain combines TRBV7-2 with TRBJ2-5, with D uncertain. Germline CDR1 is SGHTA and CDR2 is FQGNSA. Trimming took off 1 base at V and 5 bases at J, with 14 bases between the two ends. The CDR3 has 15 residues. The CDR3 DNA reads TGTGCCAGCAGCTTAGTATCTGGCTCCGGGGAGACCCAGTACTTC. It is translated as CASSLVSGSGETQYF. Full variable domain (outside the CDR3, taken from reference TRBV7-2 and TRBJ2-5): GAGVSQSPSNKVTEKGKDVELRCDPISGHTALYWYRQSLGQGLEFLIYFQGNSAPDKSGLPSDRFSAERTGGSVSTLTIQRTQQEDSAVYLCASSLVSGSGETQYFGPGTRLLVL.

This rearrangement joins TRBV4-1 to TRBJ2-3; D may be TRBD1 (5 bases). In germline, CDR1 is MGHRA, CDR2 YSYEKL. The CDR3 loop spans 16 amino acids. Trimming took off 0 bases at V and 2 bases at J, with 12 bases between the two ends. This CDR3 is CASSQDGRASTDTQYF. The CDR3 nucleotides read TGCGCCAGCAGCCAAGATGGCAGGGCTTCCACAGATACGCAGTATTTT.

This clone was found many times. This chain links TRBV6-6 with TRBJ2-7, with TRBD2 identical over 12 bases. Germline lookup yields CDR1 MNHNY and CDR2 SVGAGI (reference sequence). The CDR3 totals 14 residues. Trimming took 7 bases from V and 2 from J; bases not matched to a gene: 3. CDR3: CASILAGGTYEQYF. CDR3 in DNA: TGTGCCAGCATTCTAGCGGGAGGGACCTACGAGCAGTACTTC.

This clone occurred many times. This chain links TRBV4-1 with TRBJ2-3; 7 positions match TRBD2. The V and J ends lost 2 bases and 5 bases, in that order; junction bases with no gene match: 1. Looked up from germline, CDR1 is MGHRA and CDR2 is YSYEKL. The CDR3 totals 13 residues. In DNA form, the CDR3 reads TGCGCCAGCAGCCAAACGGGGGGAGATACGCAGTATTTT. This codes for CASSQTGGDTQYF.

This clone appeared many times. The chain recombines TRBV30 with TRBJ1-4, with D perhaps matching TRBD1 (5 bases). This CDR3 spans 13 amino acids. Germline V CDR1 and CDR2: GTSNPN, SVGIG (reference sequence). V shed 1 base and J shed 4 bases, with 7 bases lying between them. The CDR3 sequence is CAWSGQLNEKLFF. As DNA, the CDR3 is TGTGCCTGGAGTGGACAGCTTAATGAAAAACTGTTTTTT. The whole variable domain, filled in from reference TRBV30 and TRBJ1-4, reads SQTIHQWPATLVQPVGSPLSLECTVEGTSNPNLYWYRQAAGRGLQLLFYSVGIGQISSEVPQNLSASRPQDRQFILSSKKLLLSDSGFYLCAWSGQLNEKLFFGSGTQLSVL.